This passage covers 25 T cell receptor beta chains from one sample sequenced in a study of tumor-infiltrating lymphocytes in localized non-small cell lung cancer (dated by TCRdb to the early 2020s). Library method: the immunoSEQ multiplex PCR assay. Held by TCRdb, this immuneACCESS table contains in-frame sequences only and omits some clones. Under half of the omission traces to an unresolved V gene where checked; the cause of the rest is unknown. Present in this sample are about 15,000 clones, roughly 70% of which were seen just once. 4.1% of the sample is taken by the ten largest. The sequenced material came from lung tumor tissue. These receptors were taken from a human donor with non-small cell lung cancer.

J is TRBJ2-1 and V is TRBV2, with D possibly TRBD2 on 6 matching bases. The CDR3 sequence is 13 residues long. Germline V gene sequence: CDR1 SNHLY, CDR2 FYNNEI. Trimming took 7 bases from V and 6 from J, leaving 13 bases between them. The CDR3 nucleotides are TGTGCCAGCAAGGGGACTTCCCCCAATGAGCAGTTCTTC. Its translation: CASKGTSPNEQFF.

This chain connects TRBV30 to TRBJ2-7; TRBD1 matches at 8 bases. V gave up 2 bases and J gave up 3 bases; unmatched junction bases: 6. CDR1 is GTSNPN and CDR2 is SVGIG in the germline V gene (reference sequence). The CDR3 runs 14 residues. CDR3 sequence (DNA): TGTGCCTGGAGTAGGTGGACAGGGAACTACGAGCAGTACTTC. This gives the protein CAWSRWTGNYEQYF.

This clone was recorded only once. V gene TRBV7-2 combines with J gene TRBJ2-7, with 10 bases fitting TRBD2. Per germline, CDR1 SGHTA and CDR2 FQGNSA. The V and J ends lost 3 bases and 6 bases, in that order; junction bases with no gene match: 8. The CDR3 loop spans 15 amino acids. CDR3 DNA: TGTGCCAGCAGCTTTGTAGCGGGAGGCGGACGCGAGCAGTACTTC. This encodes CASSFVAGGGREQYF.

Regarding this clone: At one of its ends the junction is not consistent with the germline gene, which may arise from a read error. V is TRBV7-3 and J is TRBJ2-7; TRBD2 might be the D (6 bases). The CDR3 totals 14 residues. CDR1 is SGHTA, CDR2 FQGTGA, per germline. CDR3 amino acids: CASSLTGSSHEQYF. CDR3 DNA sequence: TGTGCCAGCAGCTTAACCGGGAGCTCCCACGAGCAGTACTTC.

Sample share makes this clone medium-sized. The chain employs TRBV28 and TRBJ1-6, with TRBD1 identical over 9 bases. This CDR3 spans 14 amino acids. With V trimmed by 6 bases and J by 7 bases, 4 bases remained unmatched. Germline values: CDR1 MDHEN, CDR2 SYDVKM. In nucleotides, the CDR3 is TGTGCCAGCAGAAGGGACAGGGTGAATTCACCCCTCCACTTT. It encodes CASRRDRVNSPLHF.

The V call is TRBV18, the J call TRBJ1-2, with 7 bases matching TRBD1. V dropped 3 bases and J dropped 6; count of bases not matched to a gene: 10. Per the germline V gene, CDR1 is KGHSH and CDR2 is LQKENI. The CDR3 is 15 residues long. The CDR3 DNA sequence: TGTGCCAGCTCACCCTTCGAAACAGGGGATAATGGCTACACCTTC. Protein: CASSPFETGDNGYTF.

CDR3 loop: CASSGKYEQYF. The DNA of the CDR3 is TGCGCCAGCAGTGGAAAGTACGAGCAGTACTTC. The chain is built from TRBV10-2 and TRBJ2-7; D is unclear. The CDR3 has 11 residues. Trimming cost V 4 bases and J 4 bases, with 5 bases left between them. Germline V gives CDR1 WSHSY, CDR2 SAAADI.

V gene TRBV7-9 combines with J gene TRBJ1-2; 10 bases are a match to TRBD1. The length of the CDR3 is 15 residues. Germline assignment: CDR1 SEHNR and CDR2 FQNEAQ (reference sequence). The junction had 5 bases not matched to a gene; V was cut back by 4 bases and J by 3 bases. This chain's CDR3 is CASSSRDRGDYGYTF. CDR3 sequence (DNA): TGTGCCAGCAGCTCCCGGGACAGGGGAGACTATGGCTACACCTTC.

This chain uses TRBV6-6 with TRBJ1-4, with D tentatively TRBD1 (6 bases). This CDR3 spans 13 amino acids. Trimming left V 11 bases short and J 8 bases short, with 18 bases between. Per germline, CDR1 MNHNY and CDR2 SVGAGI (reference sequence). As DNA, the CDR3 is TGTGCCGGCCGTGACCAGGGGCGGGAAAAACTGTTTTTT. It codes for CAGRDQGREKLFF.

The chain couples TRBV19 to TRBJ2-3; TRBD2 is a possible D gene (6 bases). Germline V gives CDR1 LNHDA, CDR2 SQIVND (reference sequence). The V and J ends lost 3 bases and 0 bases respectively, with 10 bases between them. CDR3 length: 15 residues. Here the CDR3 reads CASSMGGPSTDTQYF. The CDR3 DNA is TGTGCCAGTAGTATGGGGGGACCTAGCACAGATACGCAGTATTTT.

The chain has TRBV5-6 and TRBJ2-4, with TRBD1 identical over 9 bases. Trimming cost V 3 bases and J 4 bases; bases outside gene matches: 2. CDR1 and CDR2 (germline): SGHDT, YYEEEE. The CDR3 length is 14 residues. The CDR3 spells CASSWGQGKNIQYF. The CDR3, as DNA: TGTGCCAGCAGCTGGGGACAGGGAAAAAACATTCAGTACTTC.

The genes are TRBV19 and TRBJ1-2, with TRBD1 matching over 10 bases. V was clipped by 10 bases and J by 4 bases; unmatched bases: 9. Per the germline V gene, CDR1 is LNHDA and CDR2 is SQIVND (reference sequence). The CDR3 runs to 14 residues. As DNA, the CDR3 is TGTGCCACCGGGGACAGGGGAAAAGGCTATGGCTACACCTTC. It yields the protein CATGDRGKGYGYTF.

The genes are TRBV6-1 and TRBJ1-5, with TRBD1 matching 8 bases. The CDR3 is 15 residues long. Losses at the gene ends were 6 bases for V and 0 bases for J; bases not matched to a gene: 4. Germline V gene lookup returns CDR1 MNHNS and CDR2 SASEGT. CDR3: CASRLTGDSNQPQHF. DNA of the CDR3: TGTGCCAGCAGGTTGACAGGGGATAGCAATCAGCCCCAGCATTTT.

This clone was observed a handful of times. The chain is built from TRBV11-3 and TRBJ2-3; 9 bases fit TRBD1. J gave up 5 bases and V 5 bases, and 5 bases lay outside the gene matches. CDR3 length: 14 residues. Germline assignment: CDR1 SGHNT and CDR2 YENEEA. CDR3: CASSGDRVGDTQYF. The CDR3 DNA sequence: TGTGCCAGCAGCGGGGACAGGGTTGGAGATACGCAGTATTTT.

The chain uses TRBV19 and TRBJ1-5; 7 positions agree with TRBD1. V gave up 5 bases and J gave up 4 bases; unmatched junction bases: 11. This CDR3 is 16 amino acids long. Germline values: CDR1 LNHDA, CDR2 SQIVND (reference sequence). This CDR3 reads CASSPGQAYQNQPQHF. The DNA of the CDR3 is TGTGCCAGTAGTCCAGGACAGGCTTACCAAAATCAGCCCCAGCATTTT.

The chain carries TRBV6-5 and TRBJ1-6, with TRBD1 matching over 9 bases. Unmatched junction bases numbered 0, after V lost 2 bases and J lost 7 bases. CDR1 is MNHEY, CDR2 SVGAGI, per germline. This CDR3 spans 14 amino acids. CDR3 sequence (DNA): TGTGCCAGCAGTTACGGACAGGGGAATTCACCCCTCCACTTT. Its translation is CASSYGQGNSPLHF.

This clone was seen only a few times. The chain links TRBV10-1 to TRBJ2-5; D is tentatively TRBD1 or TRBD2 (5 bases each). CDR1 is WNHNN, CDR2 SYGVQD, per germline (reference sequence). Trimming removed 4 bases at V and 5 bases at J, with 14 bases between. The CDR3 is 14 amino acids. CDR3 protein: CASSGGTAGETQYF. The DNA of the CDR3 is TGCGCCAGCAGTGGGGGGACGGCAGGGGAGACCCAGTACTTC.

The chain recombines TRBV27 with TRBJ1-5, with no clear D. V dropped 3 bases and J dropped 4 bases, with 10 bases sitting between them. The germline V gene encodes CDR1 MNHEY and CDR2 SMNVEV (reference sequence). CDR3 length equals 14 residues. CDR3 coding DNA: TGTGCCAGCAGTTTTTATTGGGGTAATCAGCCCCAGCATTTT. Amino acid sequence: CASSFYWGNQPQHF.

The chain links TRBV5-1 to TRBJ1-2; possible D gene TRBD1, 6 bases. V lost 0 bases, J lost 6 bases, and 15 bases lay in between. The CDR3 consists of 15 residues. Germline values: CDR1 SGHRS, CDR2 YFSETQ. CDR3 amino acids: CASSLEAGAGNGYTF. In DNA, the CDR3 is TGCGCCAGCAGCTTGGAGGCGGGGGCGGGCAATGGCTACACCTTC.

The gene calls are TRBV2 and TRBJ2-6; tentatively, D is TRBD1 (6 bases). This CDR3 is built from 15 residues. Germline assignment: CDR1 SNHLY and CDR2 FYNNEI. Trimming removed 6 bases from V and 2 bases from J, with 11 bases in between. This chain's CDR3 is CASSADRTGANVLTF. CDR3 DNA: TGTGCCAGCAGCGCTGACAGGACTGGGGCCAACGTCCTGACTTTC.

This clone was counted a few times. The genes are TRBV29-1 and TRBJ1-2; D is undetermined. Germline-derived CDR1 and CDR2 are SQVTM and ANQGSEA. The CDR3 covers 12 residues. Between the trimmed V and J ends, which lost 1 base and 4 bases, there was a span of 7 bases. DNA for the CDR3: TGCAGCGTTGAAGTCGTGGGCTATGGCTACACCTTC. This translates into CSVEVVGYGYTF.

This chain links TRBV28 with TRBJ2-7; 15 positions agree with TRBD2. CDR1 is MDHEN, CDR2 SYDVKM, per germline. CDR3 length: 16 amino acids. The V gene end was trimmed by 6 bases and the J gene end by 7 bases; junction bases not matched to a gene: 10. The CDR3 loop reads CASRRTSGGARGEQYF. The CDR3 DNA follows: TGTGCCAGCAGAAGGACTAGCGGGGGGGCTCGGGGTGAGCAGTACTTC.

The V and J genes are TRBV27 and TRBJ2-7; no reliable D call. The germline V gene has CDR1 MNHEY and CDR2 SMNVEV (reference sequence). V lost 7 bases and J lost 6, with 16 bases in between. The CDR3 sequence is 13 residues long. In nucleotides, the CDR3 is TGTGCCAGCAATCATAAACAAGTCTCCGAGCAGTACTTC. Residues: CASNHKQVSEQYF.

V and J are TRBV18 and TRBJ1-5, with D perhaps matching TRBD1 (6 bases). V lost 2 bases and J 5 bases, leaving 10 bases between the germline ends. Germline V gene data show CDR1 as KGHSH and CDR2 as LQKENI. There are 14 residues in the CDR3. The CDR3 protein is CASSPWDTDQPQHF. Written as DNA, the CDR3 is TGTGCCAGCTCACCATGGGACACGGATCAGCCCCAGCATTTT.

V gene TRBV5-1 combines with J gene TRBJ2-3; D is unclear. Per the germline V gene, CDR1 is SGHRS and CDR2 is YFSETQ. The ends were cut back, 0 bases at V and 1 base at J, with 3 bases in the middle. This CDR3 has 13 amino acids. CDR3 coding DNA: TGCGCCAGCAGCTTGGCAGGCACAGATACGCAGTATTTT. Its protein product is CASSLAGTDTQYF. The entire variable domain, with the rest obtained from reference TRBV5-1 and TRBJ2-3, is as follows: KAGVTQTPRYLIKTRGQQVTLSCSPISGHRSVSWYQQTPGQGLQFLFEYFSETQRNKGNFPGRFSGRQFSNSRSEMNVSTLELGDSALYLCASSLAGTDTQYFGPGTRLTVL.